The 23 T cell receptor beta chains given below trace back to one sample, sequenced in a study of molecular identifiers for immune sequencing clone quantification. TCRdb re-derived calls from the PCR reads in MiXCR, one entry per CDR3 protein. The sample shows 250,000 to 350,000 distinct CDR3 sequences, roughly a fifth of them seen only once. The sequenced material came from naive CD8+ T cells from blood, with Jurkat cell RNA spiked in. Noted subset: FACS-sorted CD8+CD4-CCR7+CD45RA+ naive T cells. The origin of the receptors is a human donor in good health. Some libraries in this study had Jurkat cell RNA spiked in.

This clonotype has a count of ten or more. The chain is built from TRBV6-5 and TRBJ2-3; D possibly corresponds to TRBD2 (6 bases). CDR3 size: 15 residues. CDR1 is MNHEY and CDR2 is SVGAGI in the germline V gene. The germline V and J ends were trimmed by 4 bases and 4 bases, with 15 bases remaining between them. The CDR3 DNA follows: TGTGCCAGCAGTTTTCTCGGGAGCCCCGCAGATACGCAGTATTTT. It specifies CASSFLGSPADTQYF.

This clonotype was counted at least ten times. J is TRBJ1-2 and V is TRBV28; no definite D call. The V gene's germline CDR1 is MDHEN and CDR2 SYDVKM. This CDR3 region has 14 residues. Trimming stripped 2 bases from V and 4 bases from J, with 11 bases between. CDR3 region: CASSLASGLYGYTF. The CDR3 DNA reads TGTGCCAGCAGTTTAGCATCAGGTCTCTATGGCTACACCTTC.

Many counts were recorded for this clonotype. This sequence joins TRBV20-1 and TRBJ2-7; D unclear. Germline V lookup: CDR1 DFQATT, CDR2 SNEGSKA (reference sequence). V lost 6 bases to trimming and J lost 2 bases, with 17 bases between them. There are 14 residues in the CDR3. CDR3 in DNA: TGCAGTGCCGGTCAAGGACGTAGACCCTACGAGCAGTACTTC. This sequence encodes CSAGQGRRPYEQYF.

In regard to this clonotype: A much bigger clone sits one base away, suggesting this may be a read error. It is likely a read error, because the conserved phenylalanine at the end of the CDR3 is missing. The chain joins TRBV6-5 to TRBJ2-7; D possibly corresponds to TRBD1 (5 bases). The V gene lost 6 bases and the J gene lost 0 bases, with 12 bases spanning the gap. The germline CDR1 and CDR2 sequences are MNHEY and SVGAGI. CDR3 length: 14 amino acids. Written as DNA, the CDR3 is TGTGCCAGCAGACAGACAGACCGCTCCTACGAGCAGTACCTC. Translating it yields CASRQTDRSYEQYL.

This clonotype showed up many times. This chain connects TRBV15 to TRBJ1-2; weak D call: TRBD1 (5 bases). Trimming shortened V by 3 bases and J by 8 bases, and 13 bases separated the two germline ends. Germline lookup yields CDR1 LNHNV and CDR2 YYDKDF (reference sequence). The CDR3 length is 13 residues. In DNA, the CDR3 is TGTGCCACCAGCAGGCAGGGTTTAAGGGGCTACACCTTC. Protein: CATSRQGLRGYTF.

Many counts were recorded for this clonotype. The chain links TRBV6-5 to TRBJ1-1; TRBD1 aligns across 10 bases. The ends lost 2 bases at V and 5 bases at J; junction bases unmatched: 8. The CDR3 runs 16 residues. Germline V gene data show CDR1 as MNHEY and CDR2 as SVGAGI. CDR3 amino acids: CASSYHDRGLRTEAFF. The CDR3 nucleotides are TGTGCCAGCAGTTACCACGACAGGGGGCTTCGGACTGAAGCTTTCTTT.

This clonotype occurred many times. The chain joins TRBV28 to TRBJ1-5, with 7 bases aligning to TRBD1. The germline CDR1 and CDR2 sequences are MDHEN and SYDVKM. J gave up 7 bases and V 11 bases, and 14 bases lay outside the gene matches. The CDR3 contains 14 residues. CDR3 bases: TGTGCCGGAAGCGGAGGGGGCGCAGGACAGCCCCAGCATTTT. It codes for CAGSGGGAGQPQHF.

Many counts were recorded for this clonotype. The rearrangement uses TRBV14 and TRBJ1-5; D may be TRBD1 (6 bases). The CDR3 consists of 15 residues. In germline, CDR1 is SGHDN, CDR2 FVKESK. Trimming stripped 1 base from V and 7 bases from J, with 14 bases between. CDR3 loop: CASSQGGGYGQPQHF. For the CDR3, the DNA is TGTGCCAGCAGCCAAGGGGGGGGCTACGGACAGCCCCAGCATTTT.

This clonotype was seen many times. The rearrangement uses TRBV6-2 or TRBV6-3 and TRBJ2-1; possibly TRBD1 for D (5 bases). Trimming cost V 6 bases and J 9 bases, with 9 bases left between them. This CDR3 comprises 11 residues. Germline V gene data show CDR1 as MNHEY and CDR2 as SVGEGT. The CDR3 nucleotides read TGTGCCAGCAGCCTAGGGGTTGAGCAGTTCTTC. Amino acid sequence: CASSLGVEQFF.

V usage is TRBV4-1 and J usage is TRBJ2-7, with no clear D. Per germline, CDR1 MGHRA and CDR2 YSYEKL. The CDR3 runs 13 residues. With 4 bases removed from V and 5 bases from J, the gap between germline ends came to 12 bases. The CDR3 DNA reads TGCGCCAGCAGCCTCGAACGAGCTGACGAGCAGTACTTC. This sequence encodes CASSLERADEQYF.

The V call is TRBV3-2, the J call TRBJ2-7; the D call in the table, TRBD2, was not verified against the DNA. TRBV3-2 is recorded as a pseudogene. This CDR3 region has 17 residues. CDR3 DNA: TGTGCCCGAACTCACCTCGTAGCGGGAGAGGTGCTCTACGAGCAGTACTTC. Encoded protein: CARTHLVAGEVLYEQYF.

The chain carries TRBV24-1 and TRBJ2-2; TRBD2 aligns across 13 bases. CDR3 length: 16 amino acids. Germline V lookup: CDR1 KGHDR, CDR2 SFDVKD. V was pared by 9 bases and J by 1 base, with 4 bases of the junction left unmatched. This CDR3 reads CATRGTSGKNTGELFF. The CDR3 bases are TGTGCCACCCGGGGGACTAGCGGGAAGAACACCGGGGAGCTGTTTTTT.

This chain uses TRBV2 with TRBJ2-3; weak D call: TRBD2 (6 bases). CDR3 length: 16 amino acids. Germline V gene sequence: CDR1 SNHLY, CDR2 FYNNEI. V lost 3 bases, J lost 0 bases, and 13 bases lay in between. CDR3 amino acids: CASSEFLGTSTDTQYF. The CDR3 region has the DNA TGTGCCAGCAGTGAGTTTCTCGGGACTAGCACAGATACGCAGTATTTT.

In regard to this clonotype: The conserved phenylalanine or tryptophan is not found at the CDR3 terminus, so this likely reflects a read error. The chain links TRBV4-3 to TRBJ2-7, with TRBD1 identical over 7 bases. V dropped 0 bases and J dropped 0; count of bases not matched to a gene: 2. The CDR3 loop spans 15 amino acids. Germline V lookup: CDR1 LGHNA, CDR2 YSLEER. CDR3 protein: CASSQEGQSSYEQYL. CDR3 bases: TGCGCCAGCAGCCAAGAGGGACAGAGCTCCTACGAGCAGTACCTC.

Notes on this clonotype: Mismatch with germline at one junction end may stem from a read error. The chain joins TRBV18 to TRBJ2-2; D not resolved. The CDR3 is 12 amino acids. Germline-derived CDR1 and CDR2 are KGHSH and LQKENI. The CDR3 DNA follows: TGTGCCAGCTCACCTAACATCGGGGAGCTGTTTTTT. Translating it yields CASSPNIGELFF.

In the case of this clonotype: This may be a read error, as it is one base from a much larger clone. The genes are TRBV15 and TRBJ1-2; tentatively, D is TRBD1 (5 bases). CDR3 length: 13 residues. Germline assignment: CDR1 LNHNV and CDR2 YYDKDF (reference sequence). Trimming took off 3 bases at V and 12 bases at J, with 17 bases between the two ends. Here the CDR3 reads CATSRQGLRGNTF. CDR3 DNA: TGTGCCACCAGCAGGCAGGGTTTAAGGGGCAACACCTTC.

The chain combines TRBV19 with TRBJ2-5, with no clear D. The CDR3 totals 15 residues. The V and J ends lost 3 bases and 5 bases respectively, with 16 bases between them. Germline-derived CDR1 and CDR2 are LNHDA and SQIVND (reference sequence). CDR3 residues: CASSIMSTLGETQYF. The CDR3 nucleotides read TGTGCCAGTAGTATTATGTCTACGCTCGGGGAGACCCAGTACTTC.

This clonotype has at least ten counts. This chain joins TRBV12-3 or TRBV12-4 and TRBJ2-3; tentatively, D is TRBD2 (6 bases). The CDR3 covers 15 residues. V lost 4 bases and J lost 7, with 18 bases in between. The CDR3 reads CASSSYAGPEYTQYF. The CDR3 region has the DNA TGTGCCAGCAGTTCCTACGCGGGACCCGAATATACGCAGTATTTT.

In this sample, this clonotype turned up many times. The chain recombines TRBV6-5 with TRBJ2-7; 7 bases line up with TRBD1. Per germline, CDR1 MNHEY and CDR2 SVGAGI. Trimming took 5 bases from V and 3 from J; bases not matched to a gene: 7. The CDR3 consists of 14 residues. The CDR3 is CASSKRDSYYEQYF. DNA of the CDR3: TGTGCCAGCAGTAAACGGGACAGCTACTACGAGCAGTACTTC.

This clonotype has a count of ten or more. The rearrangement links TRBV7-8 to TRBJ1-1; the D gene is possibly TRBD1 (6 bases). Germline loops: CDR1 SGHVS, CDR2 FQNEAQ. The CDR3 is 14 residues long. The ends were cut back, 4 bases at V and 8 bases at J, with 17 bases in the middle. CDR3 DNA: TGTGCCAGCAGCTCGACAGGTTATTCGGGCGAAGCTTTCTTT. Its protein is CASSSTGYSGEAFF.

Worth noting for this clonotype: Being one base from a much bigger clone, this may be a read error. This chain uses TRBV12-3 or TRBV12-4 with TRBJ2-7; D is perhaps TRBD1 (6 bases). Trimming removed 6 bases from V and 6 bases from J, with 15 bases in between. The CDR3 is 13 amino acids. CDR3 nucleotide sequence: TGTGCCAGCAGGGATTTCGGACAGAGCGAGCAGTACTTC. Translation: CASRDFGQSEQYF.

Regarding this clonotype: The junction departs from germline at one end; a sequencing error may be responsible. This chain uses TRBV2 with TRBJ2-3, with D maybe TRBD2 (5 bases). Germline lookup yields CDR1 SNHLY and CDR2 FYNNEI. CDR3 length: 16 amino acids. CDR3 loop: CASSEGPAELTDTQCF. CDR3 sequence (DNA): TGTGCCAGCAGCGAAGGCCCAGCGGAACTTACAGATACGCAGTGTTTT.

A few counts support this clonotype. This may stem from a read error, because a much larger clone lies one nucleotide away. V gene TRBV29-1 combines with J gene TRBJ2-7; D is tentatively TRBD1 or TRBD2 (5 bases each). CDR3 length equals 12 residues. Germline values: CDR1 SQVTM, CDR2 ANQGSEA. V dropped 6 bases and J dropped 5 bases, with 14 bases sitting between them. The CDR3 nucleotides are TGCAGCGTCCATACCGGGGCCCACGAGCAGTACTTC. Translated, it gives CSVHTGAHEQYF.